This T cell receptor beta chain appears in the sequencing data of a study of immune cell composition in non-small cell lung cancer. Trimming removed 0 bases at V and 3 bases at J, with 11 bases between. The germline V gene has CDR1 MNHEY and CDR2 SVGAGI. The CDR3 has 16 amino acids. TCRdb's table, derived via immunoSEQ multiplex PCR, lists solely in-frame clones and lacks some. There are about 7,800 clones in the sample; roughly 80% occur only once, and approximately 12% lies in the top ten. Regarding the study as a whole: Tumour TCR-beta clonality was not significantly tied to smoking pack-years. TIL tumour reactivity correlated with maximal tumour-associated clone frequency in adenocarcinoma. Lung adenocarcinomas had lower top 10 clone scores and clonality than squamous tumours.

In the case of this clone: Its antigen is unidentified.

The rearrangement links TRBV6-5 to TRBJ1-4, with D possibly TRBD1 on 5 matching bases. This sequence originates from a human donor with non-small cell lung cancer. What was sequenced was lung tumor tissue. For the CDR3, the DNA is TGTGCCAGCAGTTACTCTGTGCAGGGAGCTAATGAAAAACTGTTTTTT. Protein: CASSYSVQGANEKLFF.